This T cell receptor (beta chain) was retrieved from a study of graft-versus-host responses after intestinal transplantation. The study, taken as a whole, reports: Recipient marrow held GvH clones, some first seen in ileum or blood.

Data came from immunoSEQ multiplex PCR; TCRdb stores just in-frame clones and leaves some out. The repertoire has approximately 93,000 clones, 85% to 95% of them found once; the top ten carry around 0.07%. Of note for this clone: What it binds is not known.

The material was unstimulated CD8+ T cells sorted from spleen or lymph node cells, obtained before transplant. The TCR sequence derives from a human donor who was the organ donor for an intestinal transplant.

CDR3 in DNA: TGTGCCAGCAGCGCTCGACCCGGGACAGGGGGCCATGAGCAGTTCTTC. It codes for CASSARPGTGGHEQFF. The rearrangement joins TRBV9 to TRBJ2-1, with 12 nucleotides matching TRBD1. V was pared by 3 bases and J by 8 bases, with 9 bases of the junction left unmatched. The CDR3 sequence is 16 residues long. Looked up from germline, CDR1 is SGDLS and CDR2 is YYNGEE.